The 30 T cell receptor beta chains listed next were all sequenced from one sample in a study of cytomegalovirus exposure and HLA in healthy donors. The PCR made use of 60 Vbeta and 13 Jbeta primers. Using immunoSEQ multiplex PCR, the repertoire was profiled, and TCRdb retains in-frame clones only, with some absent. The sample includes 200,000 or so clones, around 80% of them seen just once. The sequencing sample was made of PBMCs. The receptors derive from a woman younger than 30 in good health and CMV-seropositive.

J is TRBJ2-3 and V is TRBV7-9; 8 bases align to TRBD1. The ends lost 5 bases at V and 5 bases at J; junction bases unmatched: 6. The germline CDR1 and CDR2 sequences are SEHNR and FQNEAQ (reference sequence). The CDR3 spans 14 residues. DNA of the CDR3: TGTGCCAGCAGCCCGACAGGGGCTGGAGATACGCAGTATTTT. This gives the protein CASSPTGAGDTQYF. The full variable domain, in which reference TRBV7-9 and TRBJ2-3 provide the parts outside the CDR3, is DTGVSQNPRHKITKRGQNVTFRCDPISEHNRLYWYRQTLGQGPEFLTYFQNEAQLEKSRLLSDRFSAERPKGSFSTLEIQRTEQGDSAMYLCASSPTGAGDTQYFGPGTRLTVL.

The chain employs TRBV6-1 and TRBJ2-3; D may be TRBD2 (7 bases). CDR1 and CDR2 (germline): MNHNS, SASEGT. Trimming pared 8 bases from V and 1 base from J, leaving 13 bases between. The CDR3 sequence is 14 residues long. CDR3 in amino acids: CASGRGLGTDTQYF. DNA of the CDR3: TGTGCCAGCGGGCGGGGGCTGGGCACAGATACGCAGTATTTT.

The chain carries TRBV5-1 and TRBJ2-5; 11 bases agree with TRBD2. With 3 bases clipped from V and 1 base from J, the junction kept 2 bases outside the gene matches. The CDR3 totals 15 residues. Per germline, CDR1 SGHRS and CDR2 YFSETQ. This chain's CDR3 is CASSWGLAVQETQYF. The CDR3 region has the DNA TGCGCCAGCAGCTGGGGACTAGCGGTCCAAGAGACCCAGTACTTC.

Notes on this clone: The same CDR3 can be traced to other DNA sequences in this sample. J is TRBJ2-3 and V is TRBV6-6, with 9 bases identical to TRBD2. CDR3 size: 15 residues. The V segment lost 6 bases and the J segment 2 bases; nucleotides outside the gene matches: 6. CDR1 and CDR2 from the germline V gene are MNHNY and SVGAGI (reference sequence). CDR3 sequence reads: CASSPLAGSTDTQYF. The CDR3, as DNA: TGTGCCAGCAGCCCCCTAGCGGGGTCCACAGATACGCAGTATTTT.

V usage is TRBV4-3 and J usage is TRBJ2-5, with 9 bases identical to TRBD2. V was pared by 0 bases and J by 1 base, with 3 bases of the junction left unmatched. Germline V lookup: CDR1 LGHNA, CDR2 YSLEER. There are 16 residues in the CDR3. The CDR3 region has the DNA TGCGCCAGCAGCCAAGATCGGCGGGGGGGCCAAGAGACCCAGTACTTC. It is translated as CASSQDRRGGQETQYF.

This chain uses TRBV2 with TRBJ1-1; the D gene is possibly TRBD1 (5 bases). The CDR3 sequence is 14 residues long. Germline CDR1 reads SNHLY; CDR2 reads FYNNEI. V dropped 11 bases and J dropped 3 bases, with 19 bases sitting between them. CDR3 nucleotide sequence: TGTGCCCGCACGATGGGACTTCTGGACACTGAAGCTTTCTTT. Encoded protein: CARTMGLLDTEAFF.

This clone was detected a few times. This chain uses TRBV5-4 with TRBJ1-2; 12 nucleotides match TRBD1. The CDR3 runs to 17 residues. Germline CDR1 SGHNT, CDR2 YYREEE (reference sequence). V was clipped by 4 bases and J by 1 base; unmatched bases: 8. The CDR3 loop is CASSLPGQGAFNYGYTF. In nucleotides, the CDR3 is TGTGCCAGCAGCCTTCCGGGACAGGGGGCTTTTAACTATGGCTACACCTTC.

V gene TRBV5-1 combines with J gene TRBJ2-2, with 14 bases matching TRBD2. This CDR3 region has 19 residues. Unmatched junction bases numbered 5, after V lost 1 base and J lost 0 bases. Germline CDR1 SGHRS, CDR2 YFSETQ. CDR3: CASSLRATSGGANTGELFF. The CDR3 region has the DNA TGCGCCAGCAGCTTGAGGGCGACTAGCGGGGGGGCGAACACCGGGGAGCTGTTTTTT.

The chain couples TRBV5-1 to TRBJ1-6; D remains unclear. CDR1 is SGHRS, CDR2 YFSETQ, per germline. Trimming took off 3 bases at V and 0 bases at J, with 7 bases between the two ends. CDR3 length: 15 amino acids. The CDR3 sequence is CASSSSSSYNSPLHF. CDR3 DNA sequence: TGCGCCAGCAGCTCCTCGAGCTCCTATAATTCACCCCTCCACTTT.

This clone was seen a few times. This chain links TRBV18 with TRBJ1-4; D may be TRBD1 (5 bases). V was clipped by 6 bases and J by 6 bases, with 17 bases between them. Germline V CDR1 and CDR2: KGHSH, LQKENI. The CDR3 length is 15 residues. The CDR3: CASSPFWGVDEKLFF. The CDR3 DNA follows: TGTGCCAGCTCTCCGTTCTGGGGGGTCGATGAAAAACTGTTTTTT. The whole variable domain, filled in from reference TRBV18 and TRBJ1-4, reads NAGVMQNPRHLVRRRGQEARLRCSPMKGHSHVYWYRQLPEEGLKFMVYLQKENIIDESGMPKERFSAEFPKEGPSILRIQQVVRGDSAAYFCASSPFWGVDEKLFFGSGTQLSVL.

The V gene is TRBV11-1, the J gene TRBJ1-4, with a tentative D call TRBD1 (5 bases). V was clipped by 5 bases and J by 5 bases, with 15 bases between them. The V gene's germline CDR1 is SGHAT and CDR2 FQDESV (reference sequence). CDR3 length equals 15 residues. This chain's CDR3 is CASSRGTVRNEKLFF. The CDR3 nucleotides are TGTGCCAGCAGCCGGGGGACGGTACGGAATGAAAAACTGTTTTTT. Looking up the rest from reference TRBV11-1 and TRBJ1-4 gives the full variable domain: EAEVAQSPRYKITEKSQAVAFWCDPISGHATLYWYRQILGQGPELLVQFQDESVVDDSQLPKDRFSAERLKGVDSTLKIQPAELGDSAMYLCASSRGTVRNEKLFFGSGTQLSVL.

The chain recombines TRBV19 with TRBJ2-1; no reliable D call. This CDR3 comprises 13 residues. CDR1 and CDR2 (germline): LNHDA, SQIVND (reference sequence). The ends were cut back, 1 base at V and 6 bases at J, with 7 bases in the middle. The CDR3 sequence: CASSIGPGNEQFF. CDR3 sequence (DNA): TGTGCCAGTAGTATAGGGCCAGGCAATGAGCAGTTCTTC.

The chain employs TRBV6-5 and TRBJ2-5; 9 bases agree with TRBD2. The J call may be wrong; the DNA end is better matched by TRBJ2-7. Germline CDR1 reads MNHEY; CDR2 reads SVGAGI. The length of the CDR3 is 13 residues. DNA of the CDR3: TGTGCCAGCAGGCTAGCGGGGCCCTACGAGCAGTACTTC. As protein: CASRLAGPYEQYF.

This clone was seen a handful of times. CDR3 nucleotide sequence: TGTGCCAGCTTCGAGGCCGGGGTCGACACTGAAGCTTTCTTT. Protein: CASFEAGVDTEAFF. V usage is TRBV14 and J usage is TRBJ1-1; no definite D call. Trimming removed 8 bases at V and 3 bases at J, with 16 bases between. Germline V gene data show CDR1 as SGHDN and CDR2 as FVKESK. The CDR3 runs to 14 residues.

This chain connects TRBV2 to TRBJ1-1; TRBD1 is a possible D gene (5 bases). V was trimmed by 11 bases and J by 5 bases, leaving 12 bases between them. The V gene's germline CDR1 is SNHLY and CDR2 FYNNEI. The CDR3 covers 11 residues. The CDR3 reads CAGGRVTEAFF. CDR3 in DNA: TGTGCCGGGGGGAGGGTAACTGAAGCTTTCTTT.

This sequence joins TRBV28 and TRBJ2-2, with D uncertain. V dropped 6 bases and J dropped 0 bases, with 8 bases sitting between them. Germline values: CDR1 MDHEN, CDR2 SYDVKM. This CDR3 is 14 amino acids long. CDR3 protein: CASRNTPNTGELFF. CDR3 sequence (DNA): TGTGCCAGCAGAAACACCCCGAACACCGGGGAGCTGTTTTTT.

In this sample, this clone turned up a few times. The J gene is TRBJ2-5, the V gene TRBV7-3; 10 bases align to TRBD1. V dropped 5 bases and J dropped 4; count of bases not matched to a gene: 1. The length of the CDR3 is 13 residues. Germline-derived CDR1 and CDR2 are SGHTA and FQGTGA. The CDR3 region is CASSRDRGETQYF. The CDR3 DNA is TGTGCCAGCAGCCGGGACAGGGGAGAGACCCAGTACTTC.

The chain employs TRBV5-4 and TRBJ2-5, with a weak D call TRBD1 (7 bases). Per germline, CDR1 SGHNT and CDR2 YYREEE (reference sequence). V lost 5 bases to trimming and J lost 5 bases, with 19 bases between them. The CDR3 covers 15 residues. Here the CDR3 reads CASSFGGGPAETQYF. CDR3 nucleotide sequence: TGTGCCAGCAGTTTTGGAGGGGGCCCAGCGGAGACCCAGTACTTC.

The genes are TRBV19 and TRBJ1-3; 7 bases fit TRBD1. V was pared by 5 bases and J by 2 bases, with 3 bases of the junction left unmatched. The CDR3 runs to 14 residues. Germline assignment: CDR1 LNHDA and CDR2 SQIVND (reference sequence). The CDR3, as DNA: TGTGCCAGTAGTGGACAGGTTCCTGGAAACACCATATATTTT. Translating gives CASSGQVPGNTIYF.

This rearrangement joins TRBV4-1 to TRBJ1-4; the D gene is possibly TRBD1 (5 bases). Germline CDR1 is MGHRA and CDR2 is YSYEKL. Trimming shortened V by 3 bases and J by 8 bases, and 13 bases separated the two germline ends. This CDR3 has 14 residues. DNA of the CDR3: TGCGCCAGCAGCCAGGGAACAGGAGACGAAAAACTGTTTTTT. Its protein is CASSQGTGDEKLFF.

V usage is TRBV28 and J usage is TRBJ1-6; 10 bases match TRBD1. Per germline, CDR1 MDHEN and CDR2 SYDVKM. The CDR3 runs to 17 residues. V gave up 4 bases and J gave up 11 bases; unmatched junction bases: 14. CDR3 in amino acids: CASSSSGGTGDDAPLHF. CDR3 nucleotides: TGTGCCAGCAGTTCATCGGGGGGGACAGGGGATGATGCACCCCTCCACTTT.

The CDR3 is CASSYYRAYGYTF. Written as DNA, the CDR3 is TGTGCCAGCAGTTACTACAGGGCCTATGGCTACACCTTC. This chain uses TRBV6-5 with TRBJ1-2, with D perhaps matching TRBD1 (6 bases). The CDR3 is 13 amino acids. CDR1 and CDR2 (germline): MNHEY, SVGAGI. Trimming shortened V by 1 base and J by 4 bases, and 7 bases separated the two germline ends.

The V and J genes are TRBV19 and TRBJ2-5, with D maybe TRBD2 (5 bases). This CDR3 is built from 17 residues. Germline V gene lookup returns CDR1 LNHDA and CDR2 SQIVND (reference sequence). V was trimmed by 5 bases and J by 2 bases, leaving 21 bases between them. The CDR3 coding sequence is TGTGCCAGTAGTTCCCCCTACAGTAGAGGGAAACAAGAGACCCAGTACTTC. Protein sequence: CASSSPYSRGKQETQYF.

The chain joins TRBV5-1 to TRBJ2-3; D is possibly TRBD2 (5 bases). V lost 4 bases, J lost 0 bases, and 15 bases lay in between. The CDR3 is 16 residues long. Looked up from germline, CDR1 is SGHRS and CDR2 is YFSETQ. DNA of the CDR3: TGCGCCAGCAGCCTACGGACTTTTATGAGCACAGATACGCAGTATTTT. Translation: CASSLRTFMSTDTQYF. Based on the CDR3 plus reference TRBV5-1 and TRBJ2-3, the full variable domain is KAGVTQTPRYLIKTRGQQVTLSCSPISGHRSVSWYQQTPGQGLQFLFEYFSETQRNKGNFPGRFSGRQFSNSRSEMNVSTLELGDSALYLCASSLRTFMSTDTQYFGPGTRLTVL.

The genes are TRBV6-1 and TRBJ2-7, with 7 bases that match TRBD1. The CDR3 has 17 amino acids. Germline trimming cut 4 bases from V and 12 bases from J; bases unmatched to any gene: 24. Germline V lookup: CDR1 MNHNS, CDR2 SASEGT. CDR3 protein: CASSVRTGGILYEQGYF. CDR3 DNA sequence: TGTGCCAGCAGTGTTCGGACAGGTGGGATACTCTACGAGCAGGGGTACTTC.

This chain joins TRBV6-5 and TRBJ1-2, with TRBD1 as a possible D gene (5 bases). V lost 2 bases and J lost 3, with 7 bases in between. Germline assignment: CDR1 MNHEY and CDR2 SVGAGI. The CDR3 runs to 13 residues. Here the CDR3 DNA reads TGTGCCAGCAGTTACAAGGGGCACTATGGCTACACCTTC. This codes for CASSYKGHYGYTF.

CDR3 loop: CASSTGPGQGIETQYF. In DNA form, the CDR3 reads TGCGCCAGCAGCACCGGGCCGGGACAGGGTATAGAAACGCAGTATTTT. This chain connects TRBV5-1 to TRBJ2-3, with TRBD1 identical over 9 bases. Germline V gene lookup returns CDR1 SGHRS and CDR2 YFSETQ. Trimming cost V 4 bases and J 9 bases; bases outside gene matches: 15. The CDR3 has 16 amino acids.

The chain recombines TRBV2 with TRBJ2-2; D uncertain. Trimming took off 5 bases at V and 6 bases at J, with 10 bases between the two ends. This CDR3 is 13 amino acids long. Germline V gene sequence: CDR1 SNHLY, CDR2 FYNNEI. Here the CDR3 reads CASSTEQAGELFF. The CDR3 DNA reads TGTGCCAGCAGTACAGAACAAGCCGGGGAGCTGTTTTTT.

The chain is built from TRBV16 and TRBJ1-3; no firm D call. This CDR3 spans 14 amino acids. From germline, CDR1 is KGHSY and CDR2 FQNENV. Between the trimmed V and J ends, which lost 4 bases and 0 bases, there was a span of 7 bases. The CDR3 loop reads CASSPYSSGNTIYF. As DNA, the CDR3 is TGTGCCAGCAGCCCCTACAGCTCTGGAAACACCATATATTTT. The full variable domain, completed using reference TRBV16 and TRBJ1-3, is GEEVAQTPKHLVRGEGQKAKLYCAPIKGHSYVFWYQQVLKNEFKFLISFQNENVFDETGMPKERFSAKCLPNSPCSLEIQATKLEDSAVYFCASSPYSSGNTIYFGEGSWLTVV.

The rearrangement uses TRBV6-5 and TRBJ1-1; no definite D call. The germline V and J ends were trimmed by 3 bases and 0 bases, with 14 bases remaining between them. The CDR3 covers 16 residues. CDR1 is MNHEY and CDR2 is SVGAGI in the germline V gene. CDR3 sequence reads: CASSYRTDKMNTEAFF. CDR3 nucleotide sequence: TGTGCCAGCAGTTATAGGACTGACAAAATGAACACTGAAGCTTTCTTT.